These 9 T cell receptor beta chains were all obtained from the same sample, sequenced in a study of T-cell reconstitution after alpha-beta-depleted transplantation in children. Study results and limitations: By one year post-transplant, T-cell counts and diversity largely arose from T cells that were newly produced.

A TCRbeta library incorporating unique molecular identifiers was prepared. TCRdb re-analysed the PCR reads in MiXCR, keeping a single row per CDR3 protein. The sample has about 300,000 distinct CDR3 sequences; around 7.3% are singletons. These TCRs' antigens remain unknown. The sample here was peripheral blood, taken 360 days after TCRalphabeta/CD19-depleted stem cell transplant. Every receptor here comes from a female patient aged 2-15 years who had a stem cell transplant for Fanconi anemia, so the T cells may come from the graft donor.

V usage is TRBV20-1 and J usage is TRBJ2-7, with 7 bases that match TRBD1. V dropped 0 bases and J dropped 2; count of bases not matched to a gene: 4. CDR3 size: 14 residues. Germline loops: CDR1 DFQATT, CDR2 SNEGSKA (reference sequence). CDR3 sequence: CSARDLQGPYEQYF. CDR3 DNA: TGCAGTGCTAGAGATTTACAGGGGCCCTACGAGCAGTACTTC.

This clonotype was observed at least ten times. CDR3 region: CASSLGRGPNYGYTF. For the CDR3, the DNA is TGTGCCAGCAGCTTAGGAAGGGGGCCCAACTATGGCTACACCTTC. This chain joins TRBV11-2 and TRBJ1-2; 7 bases line up with TRBD1. The V gene's germline CDR1 is SGHAT and CDR2 FQNNGV. The CDR3 is made up of 15 amino acids. The V gene end was trimmed by 1 base and the J gene end by 2 bases; junction bases not matched to a gene: 4.

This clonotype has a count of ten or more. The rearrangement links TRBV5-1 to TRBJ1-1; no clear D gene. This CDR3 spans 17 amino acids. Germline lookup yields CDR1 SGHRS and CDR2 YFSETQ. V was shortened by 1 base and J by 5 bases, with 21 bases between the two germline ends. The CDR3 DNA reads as TGCGCCAGCAGCTTGTCTGGCGCGCTAACCCTGGGGACTGAAGCTTTCTTT. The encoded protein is CASSLSGALTLGTEAFF.

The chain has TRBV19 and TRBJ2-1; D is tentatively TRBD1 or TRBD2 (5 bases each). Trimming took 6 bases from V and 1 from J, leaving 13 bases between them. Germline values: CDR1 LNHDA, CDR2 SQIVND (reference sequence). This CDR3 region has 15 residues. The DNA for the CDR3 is TGTGCCAGTAGGAGCAATGGGGGTTCCTACAATGAGCAGTTCTTC. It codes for CASRSNGGSYNEQFF.

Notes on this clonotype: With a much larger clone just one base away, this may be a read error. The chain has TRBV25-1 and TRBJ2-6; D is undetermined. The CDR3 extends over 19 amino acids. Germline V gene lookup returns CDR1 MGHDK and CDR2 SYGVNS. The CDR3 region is CASGEYRSDGYSGANVLTF. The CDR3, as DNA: TGTGCCAGCGGTGAATATAGGTCCGACGGATACTCTGGGGCCAACGTCCTGACTTTC.

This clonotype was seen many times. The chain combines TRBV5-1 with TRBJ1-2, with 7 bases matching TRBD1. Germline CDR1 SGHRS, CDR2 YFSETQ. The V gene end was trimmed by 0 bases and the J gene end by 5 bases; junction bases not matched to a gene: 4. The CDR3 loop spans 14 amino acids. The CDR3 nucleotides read TGCGCCAGCAGCTTGGGACAGGGATTTTATGGCTACACCTTC. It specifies CASSLGQGFYGYTF. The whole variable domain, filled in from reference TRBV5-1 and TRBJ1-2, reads KAGVTQTPRYLIKTRGQQVTLSCSPISGHRSVSWYQQTPGQGLQFLFEYFSETQRNKGNFPGRFSGRQFSNSRSEMNVSTLELGDSALYLCASSLGQGFYGYTFGSGTRLTVV.

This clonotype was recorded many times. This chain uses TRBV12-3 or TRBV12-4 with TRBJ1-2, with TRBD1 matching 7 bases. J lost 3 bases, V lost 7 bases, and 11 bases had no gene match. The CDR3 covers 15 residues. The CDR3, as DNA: TGTGCCAGCACCCCCAGGGGGGGGGCCTACTATGGCTACACCTTC. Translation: CASTPRGGAYYGYTF.

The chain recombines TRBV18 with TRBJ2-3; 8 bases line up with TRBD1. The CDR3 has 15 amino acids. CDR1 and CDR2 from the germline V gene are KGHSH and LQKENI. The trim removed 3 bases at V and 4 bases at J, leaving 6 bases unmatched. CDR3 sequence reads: CASSPGQGGSDTQYF. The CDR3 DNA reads TGTGCCAGCTCACCCGGACAGGGTGGATCAGATACGCAGTATTTT.

CDR3 region: CSARDLKSQAFF. CDR3 bases: TGCAGTGCTAGAGATCTCAAGTCCCAAGCTTTCTTT. This sequence joins TRBV20-1 and TRBJ1-1; no definite D call. This CDR3 spans 12 amino acids. Trimming shortened V by 0 bases and J by 9 bases, and 11 bases separated the two germline ends. The germline CDR1 and CDR2 sequences are DFQATT and SNEGSKA (reference sequence).